The 16 T cell receptor beta chains in this list originate from one sample, sequenced in a study of blood T cells in healthy people across ages (dated by TCRdb to between 2014 and 2016). The protocol used for the library was 5' RACE. Sequencing took place on an Illumina HiSeq 2500. A second PCR of about 6 to 11 cycles was run with a J-beta primer mix and a sample-barcoded 5' primer. TCRdb trimmed public reads at Q25 via fastp, called clones via MiXCR and kept in-frame beta chains. Every CDR3 protein is listed once, alongside the most common genes and DNA of its rows. Present in this sample are some 1.5 million distinct CDR3 sequences, 28% of which were seen just once. In total, the top ten clones hold 6.5% to 8.5% of the sample. The sequenced material came from blood. These TCRs come from a woman in her 30s in good health.

This clonotype was seen at least ten times. V usage is TRBV29-1 and J usage is TRBJ2-7; no clear D gene. The CDR3 runs to 14 residues. The germline V gene encodes CDR1 SQVTM and CDR2 ANQGSEA. V dropped 4 bases and J dropped 0 bases, with 13 bases sitting between them. The CDR3 loop is CSVARQHSSYEQYF. The CDR3 nucleotides read TGCAGCGTTGCGCGCCAGCATAGCTCCTACGAGCAGTACTTC.

The V and J genes are TRBV24-1 and TRBJ2-1; possible D gene TRBD2, 7 bases. CDR3 length: 13 residues. V lost 6 bases and J 8 bases, leaving 13 bases between the germline ends. From germline, CDR1 is KGHDR and CDR2 SFDVKD. CDR3 coding DNA: TGTGCCACCAGTACTGGGGGGGCCGATGAGCAGTTCTTC. Translating it yields CATSTGGADEQFF.

This clonotype was seen repeatedly, ten times or more. The V and J genes are TRBV7-7 and TRBJ2-5; perhaps D is TRBD1 or TRBD2 (5 bases each). With 5 bases removed from V and 4 bases from J, the gap between germline ends came to 17 bases. This CDR3 is built from 15 residues. Germline lookup yields CDR1 SSHAT and CDR2 FNYEAQ (reference sequence). The chain's CDR3 is CASSQPGTAGETQYF. The CDR3 region has the DNA TGTGCCAGCAGCCAACCCGGGACGGCTGGAGAGACCCAGTACTTC.

The chain combines TRBV12-5 with TRBJ1-5, with D perhaps TRBD1 (6 bases). V was cut by 6 bases and J by 0 bases, with 15 bases left in between. Germline CDR1 reads LGHNT; CDR2 reads FRNRAP. CDR3 length: 16 amino acids. The CDR3 coding sequence is TGTGCTAGTGGCCAAGCCCAGGGGTATAGCAATCAGCCCCAGCATTTT. Its translation is CASGQAQGYSNQPQHF.

This rearrangement joins TRBV9 to TRBJ1-2; TRBD1 aligns across 7 bases. This CDR3 region has 15 residues. Per the germline V gene, CDR1 is SGDLS and CDR2 is YYNGEE. With 4 bases clipped from V and 5 bases from J, the junction kept 11 bases outside the gene matches. The CDR3 DNA is TGTGCCAGCAGCAACCACCCCCGGGACAGTTATGGCTACACCTTC. Protein product: CASSNHPRDSYGYTF.

The chain joins TRBV2 to TRBJ2-3; D may correspond to TRBD1 or TRBD2 (5 bases each). Germline CDR1 reads SNHLY; CDR2 reads FYNNEI. V lost 4 bases and J lost 6, with 14 bases in between. The CDR3 contains 14 residues. The CDR3 loop reads CASSVLEGMDTQYF. The CDR3 DNA follows: TGTGCCAGCAGTGTTCTCGAGGGGATGGATACGCAGTATTTT.

This clonotype was detected ten times or more. The chain has TRBV7-2 and TRBJ2-7; D gene uncertain. Trimming shortened V by 3 bases and J by 3 bases, and 15 bases separated the two germline ends. The germline V gene has CDR1 SGHTA and CDR2 FQGNSA. The CDR3 runs 15 residues. The CDR3 coding sequence is TGTGCCAGCAGCTTGTCACCGGGTCCATTCTACGAGCAGTACTTC. Residues: CASSLSPGPFYEQYF.

The chain has TRBV3-1 and TRBJ2-3; 11 nucleotides match TRBD2. The CDR3 runs to 15 residues. Germline-derived CDR1 and CDR2 are LGHDT and YNNKEL (reference sequence). The V and J ends lost 6 bases and 4 bases, in that order; junction bases with no gene match: 6. Here the CDR3 reads CASRFLAGGPDTQYF. CDR3 DNA sequence: TGTGCCAGCAGGTTCCTAGCGGGGGGCCCAGATACGCAGTATTTT.

Concerning this clonotype itself: At one of its ends the junction is not consistent with the germline gene, which may arise from a read error. The V and J genes are TRBV12-5 and TRBJ2-7; tentative D call: TRBD1 (6 bases). This CDR3 spans 15 amino acids. The germline gives CDR1 LGHNT, CDR2 FRNRAP. CDR3 sequence reads: CASGLDQGLGYDQYF. The CDR3 DNA sequence: TGTGCTAGTGGTTTGGATCAGGGGCTAGGCTACGACCAGTACTTC.

This chain joins TRBV6-5 and TRBJ2-2, with D perhaps matching TRBD2 (5 bases). The germline V gene encodes CDR1 MNHEY and CDR2 SVGAGI. There are 13 residues in the CDR3. V was shortened by 6 bases and J by 0 bases, with 5 bases between the two germline ends. Here the CDR3 reads CASRLANTGELFF. For the CDR3, the DNA is TGTGCCAGCAGACTAGCGAACACCGGGGAGCTGTTTTTT.

A single count supports this clonotype. V and J are TRBV10-3 and TRBJ2-3; 14 positions agree with TRBD2. Looked up from germline, CDR1 is ENHRY and CDR2 is SYGVKD. The CDR3 is made up of 18 amino acids. The V and J ends lost 4 bases and 0 bases, in that order; junction bases with no gene match: 6. CDR3 sequence (DNA): TGTGCCATCAGTGGGATGGGACTAGCGGGAGTGAGCACAGATACGCAGTATTTT. Residues: CAISGMGLAGVSTDTQYF.

This clonotype was seen only a few times. The chain joins TRBV27 to TRBJ2-5; possibly TRBD1 for D (6 bases). The germline V gene has CDR1 MNHEY and CDR2 SMNVEV (reference sequence). V was trimmed by 5 bases and J by 11 bases, leaving 18 bases between them. CDR3 length equals 13 residues. The CDR3 loop reads CASSPWDTRKQYF. In nucleotides, the CDR3 is TGTGCCAGCAGTCCATGGGACACGAGGAAGCAGTACTTC.

V gene TRBV7-9 combines with J gene TRBJ2-1; 9 bases are a match to TRBD2. CDR1 and CDR2 (germline): SEHNR, FQNEAQ (reference sequence). V trimming: 5 bases; J trimming: 4 bases; junction bases outside the gene matches: 12. There are 17 residues in the CDR3. The CDR3 nucleotides read TGTGCCAGCAGCGTAGGGTCTGGCGGGGGGGCATACAATGAGCAGTTCTTC. Protein sequence: CASSVGSGGGAYNEQFF. Looking up the rest from reference TRBV7-9 and TRBJ2-1 gives the full variable domain: DTGVSQNPRHKITKRGQNVTFRCDPISEHNRLYWYRQTLGQGPEFLTYFQNEAQLEKSRLLSDRFSAERPKGSFSTLEIQRTEQGDSAMYLCASSVGSGGGAYNEQFFGPGTRLTVL.

The J gene is TRBJ1-4, the V gene TRBV30, with a tentative D call TRBD1 (6 bases). CDR3 size: 14 residues. Germline V CDR1 and CDR2: GTSNPN, SVGIG (reference sequence). V lost 8 bases, J lost 5 bases, and 18 bases lay in between. CDR3 DNA: TGTGCCCGCATACAGGGACGGGTCAATGAAAAACTGTTTTTT. Its protein product is CARIQGRVNEKLFF.

The chain carries TRBV11-3 and TRBJ2-1, with 11 bases that match TRBD2. In germline, CDR1 is SGHNT, CDR2 YENEEA. The length of the CDR3 is 16 residues. V lost 1 base to trimming and J lost 9 bases; unmatched junction nucleotides: 8. This chain's CDR3 is CASSLAGTSGRGEQFF. DNA for the CDR3: TGTGCCAGCAGCTTAGCTGGGACTAGCGGACGAGGTGAGCAGTTCTTC.

This chain uses TRBV12-5 with TRBJ2-3; D is unclear. Trimming pared 3 bases from V and 2 bases from J, leaving 9 bases between. CDR3 length equals 14 residues. The germline CDR1 and CDR2 sequences are LGHNT and FRNRAP. The CDR3 DNA reads as TGTGCTAGTGGTTTAGCAGCGTTCACAGATACGCAGTATTTT. It codes for CASGLAAFTDTQYF.